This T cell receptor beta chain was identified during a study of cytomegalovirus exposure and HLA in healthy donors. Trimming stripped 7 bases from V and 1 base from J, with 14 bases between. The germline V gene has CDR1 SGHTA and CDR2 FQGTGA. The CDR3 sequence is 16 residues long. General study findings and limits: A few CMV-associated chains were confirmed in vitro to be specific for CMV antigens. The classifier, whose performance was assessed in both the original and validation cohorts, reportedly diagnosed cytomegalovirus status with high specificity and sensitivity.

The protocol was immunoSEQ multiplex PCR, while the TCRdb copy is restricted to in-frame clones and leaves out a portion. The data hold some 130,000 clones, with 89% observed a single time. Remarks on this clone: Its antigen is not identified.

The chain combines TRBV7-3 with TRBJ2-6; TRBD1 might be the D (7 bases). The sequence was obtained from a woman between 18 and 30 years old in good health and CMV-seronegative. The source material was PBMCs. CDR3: CASKPTGTSGANVLTF. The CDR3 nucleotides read TGTGCCAGCAAGCCGACAGGGACTTCTGGGGCCAACGTCCTGACTTTC.